Below are 22 T cell receptor beta chains sequenced from a single sample in a study of cytomegalovirus exposure and HLA in healthy donors. Primers for the PCR totalled 60 Vbeta and 13 Jbeta. Data came from immunoSEQ multiplex PCR; TCRdb stores just in-frame clones and leaves some out. The sample records approximately 100,000 clones, 60% to 70% being singletons. Sequencing was performed on PBMCs. All receptors derive from a man aged 25-40 years in good health and CMV-seropositive.

This clone appeared a single time. CDR3 sequence reads: CASSPTLAGGETQYF. Here the CDR3 DNA reads TGTGCCAGCAGCCCCACCCTCGCGGGCGGGGAGACCCAGTACTTC. This sequence joins TRBV9 and TRBJ2-5; perhaps TRBD2 as D (5 bases). CDR3 length: 15 amino acids. Trimming left V 4 bases short and J 5 bases short, with 18 bases between. Germline V gene sequence: CDR1 SGDLS, CDR2 YYNGEE.

The chain links TRBV11-3 to TRBJ2-5; TRBD2 agrees at 12 bases. The trim removed 5 bases at V and 9 bases at J, leaving 13 bases unmatched. CDR1 and CDR2 from the germline V gene are SGHNT and YENEEA. The CDR3 runs 16 residues. The chain's CDR3 is CASSLASGGVLGAQYF. DNA for the CDR3: TGTGCCAGCAGCCTCGCTAGCGGGGGGGTACTGGGGGCCCAGTACTTC.

The rearrangement joins TRBV7-2 to TRBJ1-1; perhaps TRBD1 as D (5 bases). V gave up 0 bases and J gave up 8 bases, with 7 bases separating them. Germline CDR1 and CDR2: SGHTA and FQGNSA. This CDR3 contains 12 residues. Here the CDR3 reads CASSLATGEAFF. Written as DNA, the CDR3 is TGTGCCAGCAGCTTAGCTACAGGAGAAGCTTTCTTT.

The genes are TRBV9 and TRBJ1-6, with D maybe TRBD1 (6 bases). Germline CDR1 reads SGDLS; CDR2 reads YYNGEE. Trimming took 2 bases from V and 0 from J, leaving 12 bases between them. CDR3 size: 17 residues. CDR3 DNA sequence: TGTGCCAGCAGCGTTTCAGGGGTCAGCTCCTATAATTCACCCCTCCACTTT. This encodes CASSVSGVSSYNSPLHF.

The chain's CDR3 is CASSQRGPSFSGNTIYF. CDR3 bases: TGCGCCAGCAGCCAAAGAGGCCCCAGCTTCTCTGGAAACACCATATATTTT. V gene TRBV4-1 combines with J gene TRBJ1-3; D gene unclear. Per the germline V gene, CDR1 is MGHRA and CDR2 is YSYEKL. The V end lost 2 bases, the J end lost 0 bases, and 14 bases lay between the germline ends. This CDR3 region has 17 residues.

V is TRBV5-6 and J is TRBJ1-2, with 7 bases aligning to TRBD1. The CDR3 sequence is 13 residues long. Germline V gene data show CDR1 as SGHDT and CDR2 as YYEEEE. Trimming took 0 bases from V and 13 from J; bases not matched to a gene: 9. The CDR3 loop is CASSLEGGYVFTF. CDR3 coding DNA: TGTGCCAGCAGCTTGGAAGGGGGCTATGTTTTCACCTTC.

J is TRBJ1-2 and V is TRBV6-5; TRBD1 aligns across 9 bases. The CDR3 is 12 amino acids. V lost 5 bases, J lost 8 bases, and 3 bases stayed unmatched. CDR1 is MNHEY and CDR2 is SVGAGI in the germline V gene. DNA for the CDR3: TGTGCCAGCAGTGGGGGACAGGGAGGCTACACCTTC. It is translated as CASSGGQGGYTF.

The V call is TRBV2, the J call TRBJ1-5; 9 positions match TRBD1. Trimming at V came to 5 bases and at J to 3 bases, leaving 8 bases not matched to a gene. The CDR3 runs 16 residues. Germline CDR1 and CDR2: SNHLY and FYNNEI. Here the CDR3 DNA reads TGTGCCAGCAGTTCCCAAGGGACAGGGAACAATCAGCCCCAGCATTTT. Translating gives CASSSQGTGNNQPQHF.

The genes are TRBV6-1 and TRBJ2-2, with 9 positions matching TRBD1. This CDR3 spans 14 amino acids. V was pared by 6 bases and J by 1 base, with 0 bases of the junction left unmatched. Germline V gives CDR1 MNHNS, CDR2 SASEGT. CDR3 loop: CASRGQGNTGELFF. In DNA form, the CDR3 reads TGTGCCAGCAGGGGACAGGGGAACACCGGGGAGCTGTTTTTT.

This CDR3 reads CAMATGEVGMAQYF. The CDR3 DNA follows: TGTGCCATGGCGACAGGGGAAGTAGGTATGGCGCAGTATTTT. The V and J genes are TRBV10-3 and TRBJ2-3, with 8 bases aligning to TRBD1. Per the germline V gene, CDR1 is ENHRY and CDR2 is SYGVKD. The CDR3 runs 14 residues. Trimming cost V 9 bases and J 10 bases; bases outside gene matches: 15.

This clone was picked up many times. The rearrangement uses TRBV19 and TRBJ2-2; the match to TRBD2 covers 7 bases. Germline CDR1 is LNHDA and CDR2 is SQIVND (reference sequence). V trimming: 0 bases; J trimming: 6 bases; junction bases outside the gene matches: 7. The length of the CDR3 is 16 residues. The CDR3 reads CASSIDSGGRAGELFF. The CDR3 DNA reads as TGTGCCAGTAGTATAGATTCGGGGGGTCGGGCCGGGGAGCTGTTTTTT.

CDR3 nucleotides: TGCAGTGCTAGCCCGGGGGGCTACACCTTC. Residues: CSASPGGYTF. V gene TRBV20-1 combines with J gene TRBJ1-2; D is unclear. Trimming stripped 3 bases from V and 8 bases from J, with 7 bases between. The germline CDR1 and CDR2 sequences are DFQATT and SNEGSKA (reference sequence). This CDR3 is 10 amino acids long.

This clone showed up just a few times. This sequence joins TRBV5-6 and TRBJ1-1; 8 positions agree with TRBD1. The CDR3 runs to 15 residues. CDR1 and CDR2 (germline): SGHDT, YYEEEE. Unmatched junction bases numbered 5, after V lost 3 bases and J lost 1 base. The CDR3 spells CASSSRGRENTEAFF. The CDR3 bases are TGTGCCAGCAGCTCCAGGGGGCGGGAGAACACTGAAGCTTTCTTT.

This clone was recorded a few times. The gene calls are TRBV14 and TRBJ2-5; a possible D gene is TRBD2 (7 bases). Germline CDR1 SGHDN, CDR2 FVKESK. V shed 1 base and J shed 3 bases, with 12 bases lying between them. The CDR3 loop spans 15 amino acids. The CDR3 DNA sequence: TGTGCCAGCAGCCAAGGAGGGGGGGTAAAAGAGACCCAGTACTTC. This translates into CASSQGGGVKETQYF.

The sample holds a few counts of this clone. J is TRBJ2-7 and V is TRBV4-2; TRBD2 matches at 8 bases. The CDR3 is made up of 14 amino acids. The J segment lost 6 bases and the V segment lost 6 bases, leaving 10 bases of the junction unmatched. CDR1 is LGHNA and CDR2 is YNFKEQ in the germline V gene. For the CDR3, the DNA is TGTGCCAGCAGTATCGGGGGGGGGCCGTCCGAGCAGTACTTC. It is translated as CASSIGGGPSEQYF.

The chain links TRBV6-5 to TRBJ1-5; D remains ambiguous. The CDR3 extends over 13 amino acids. V lost 6 bases and J lost 5, with 11 bases in between. Germline loops: CDR1 MNHEY, CDR2 SVGAGI. The CDR3 coding sequence is TGTGCCAGCAGCGGCGATCGGGATCAGCCCCAGCATTTT. It specifies CASSGDRDQPQHF.

This clone is classed as medium-sized (0.01 to 0.1%). The rearrangement links TRBV11-3 to TRBJ2-3; 9 nucleotides agree with TRBD2. The CDR3 spans 16 residues. J lost 1 base, V lost 2 bases, and 4 bases had no gene match. The germline gives CDR1 SGHNT, CDR2 YENEEA. CDR3: CASSLYGGGGTDTQYF. In DNA, the CDR3 is TGTGCCAGCAGCTTATACGGCGGGGGGGGCACAGATACGCAGTATTTT.

The chain links TRBV7-2 to TRBJ2-3; D is possibly TRBD2 (6 bases). V was pared by 2 bases and J by 1 base, with 10 bases between. Per germline, CDR1 SGHTA and CDR2 FQGNSA. The CDR3 consists of 15 residues. DNA of the CDR3: TGTGCCAGCAGCTTAATAGGCGGGGGCACAGATACGCAGTATTTT. Encoded protein: CASSLIGGGTDTQYF. Full variable domain (missing parts from reference TRBV7-2 and TRBJ2-3): GAGVSQSPSNKVTEKGKDVELRCDPISGHTALYWYRQSLGQGLEFLIYFQGNSAPDKSGLPSDRFSAERTGGSVSTLTIQRTQQEDSAVYLCASSLIGGGTDTQYFGPGTRLTVL.

This chain joins TRBV6-1 and TRBJ1-1, with a possible D match to TRBD1 (6 bases). Germline V gives CDR1 MNHNS, CDR2 SASEGT. CDR3 length: 14 amino acids. V was trimmed by 6 bases and J by 0 bases, leaving 11 bases between them. This CDR3 reads CASRYRDLNTEAFF. In DNA form, the CDR3 reads TGTGCCAGCAGGTACAGGGACCTGAACACTGAAGCTTTCTTT.

This chain links TRBV27 with TRBJ2-2; D ambiguous. Trimming removed 5 bases at V and 3 bases at J, with 10 bases between. The CDR3 is 14 residues long. The germline V gene has CDR1 MNHEY and CDR2 SMNVEV (reference sequence). CDR3 in amino acids: CASSRTAYTGELFF. In nucleotides, the CDR3 is TGTGCCAGCAGTCGTACAGCTTACACCGGGGAGCTGTTTTTT.

The J gene is TRBJ2-7, the V gene TRBV5-1, with D maybe TRBD1 (5 bases). This CDR3 is 14 amino acids long. In germline, CDR1 is SGHRS, CDR2 YFSETQ. Deletions cut 0 bases from V and 2 bases from J, with 9 bases between. The CDR3: CASSLGTLTYEQYF. CDR3 bases: TGCGCCAGCAGCTTGGGGACACTTACCTACGAGCAGTACTTC.

There are a few counts of this clone. The CDR3 region has the DNA TGCAGCGTGATCCTGTTGGCGGGGGCCTACCAAGAGACCCAGTACTTC. It is translated as CSVILLAGAYQETQYF. The chain has TRBV29-1 and TRBJ2-5; the D gene is possibly TRBD2 (7 bases). From germline, CDR1 is SQVTM and CDR2 ANQGSEA. This CDR3 has 16 residues. V gave up 6 bases and J gave up 0 bases, with 20 bases separating them.